This entry concerns a single TCR beta chain. Its antigen is still unknown. The entry originates in a study of identical twins. V shed 8 bases, J shed 6 bases, and the junction held 5 bases outside the gene matches. This CDR3 is built from 12 residues. From germline, CDR1 is SQVTM and CDR2 ANQGSEA. Study-level results: Clonotypes of the beta chain that were abundant in cord blood carried fewer insertions (memory repertoires showed none). Monozygotic twins shared more out-of-frame TCR alpha than recombination models predicted. Instead of following the same donors, the conclusions were based on cross-sectional statistical analysis.

It was template switching that added a universal primer site, and there were unique molecular identifiers on the cDNA. Using its own MiXCR run on the 5' RACE reads, TCRdb lists one record per CDR3 protein. The sample has 640,000 or so distinct CDR3 sequences; approximately 6% are singletons. The receptor comes from a man in his late teens or twenties in good health. What was sequenced was naive T cells sorted from blood. This chain uses TRBV29-1 with TRBJ2-2; TRBD1 matches 8 bases. In DNA form, the CDR3 reads TGCAGCTCCTCCAGGGGGCCCGGGGAGCTGTTTTTT. This gives the protein CSSSRGPGELFF.